This T cell receptor beta chain was identified during a study of blood T cell repertoires in COVID-19 (dated by TCRdb to 2019 to 2021). General notes on the study: The collaborator samples originated in the United States, Italy and Spain and spanned the acute and convalescent phases of COVID-19. The samples were drawn from two sources: the first 160 participants of the ongoing ImmuneRACE study, and fewer than 1,500 subjects contributed by 6 global collaborators. The material from the prospective study consisted of cDNA or gDNA derived from T cells, B-cell-depleted T cells, or PBMCs. The repertoires were released in a freely available public database meant as a resource for research on the immune response to SARS-CoV-2. Where available, HLA class I and class II types were taken from metadata supplied by the sample provider and were not determined by assay-based typing. Deeply sampled blood TCRbeta repertoires from subjects exposed to, actively infected with, or recovered from COVID-19 were included in the dataset. Sample metadata almost always included a de-identified subject ID, COVID-19 status, age in years and sex. Overall study outcomes, separate from this receptor: How much clinical and demographic metadata was included differed by source and by participant, and the metadata was provided uncurated.

Concerning this clone itself: Its target antigen remains unknown. The input lacks base qualities; no much larger clone sits a single base away.

The immunoSEQ Assay, a bias-controlled multiplex PCR, was used to amplify TCRbeta CDR3 regions from genomic DNA. Under the source paper's analysis protocol: The number of nucleated cells in each sample was estimated by amplification of reference gene primers within the assay. To quantify the absolute abundance of each unique TCRbeta CDR3 rearrangement, sequence reads were collapsed and filtered. For each sample, productive Simpson clonality was calculated by taking the square root of Simpson's diversity index across productive rearrangements. TCRdb took over this immuneACCESS table, retaining in-frame rearrangements with V and J assigned. Such tables are incomplete; in checked studies, under half of the missing clones stem from an unresolved V gene, and the remainder is unexplained. V, J and clone size are those of that table, while D and trimming were read from the DNA. The sample table shows 300,000 to 350,000 clones, and 85% to 90% are seen once. The ten top clones hold 1% of the sample.

Participants in the prospective study were aged roughly 18 to 100 years, lived in 24 United States geographic areas, and enrolled through a virtual design. Cohort assignment in the prospective study relied on participant-reported clinical history from a screening survey and a study questionnaire. Exposed participants were defined as having been in contact with someone with a PCR-confirmed or clinician-diagnosed COVID-19 case within 2 weeks of study entry. In the prospective study, mobile phlebotomists collected whole blood, serum and a nasopharyngeal or oropharyngeal swab from each participant. Participants in the prospective study had the option to provide additional blood draws and questionnaires over a roughly 2-month period. Blood samples from the prospective study were shipped frozen or at room temperature prior to DNA extraction. The sequenced sample consisted of PBMCs or T cells enriched from blood (not recorded which). The source is a young woman who had been exposed to COVID-19.

The sequence in DNA is TGTGCCAGCAGTGGGGGGGACAGCCCGCGGGGCTACACCTTC. This translates into CASSGGDSPRGYTF. The chain is made from TRBV2 and TRBJ1-2; 7 of the junction bases match TRBD1. Clipping removes 4 bases from V and 8 bases from J, with 10 as the unmatched junction base count. CDR1 and CDR2, per the germline V gene, are SNHLY and FYNNEI. CDR3 length: 14 amino acids, cysteine to phenylalanine. The only DNA kept is the CDR3, 42 bases in frame from the first base.